This entry features one T cell receptor (beta chain) sequence. Antigen: not known. This sample was taken from a study of vaccination effects on CD4 cells after COVID-19. Germline assignment: CDR1 SGDLS and CDR2 YYNGEE. The CDR3 totals 13 residues. Trimming pared 3 bases from V and 4 bases from J, leaving 10 bases between. Before sequencing, viral peptide pools were used by the ViraFEST assay to expand antigen-specific CD4+ T cells. The culture ran for 10 days, and then CD4+ T cells were isolated. Either the mRNA-1273 or the BNT162b2 vaccine was given to participants as two doses. Sequenced by immunoSEQ multiplex PCR; TCRdb stores in-frame clones only, minus some. The sample has some 30,000 clones; around 85% are singletons.

The chain joins TRBV9 to TRBJ1-2, with D unclear. Here the sequenced sample was CD4+ T cells from PBMCs cultured with SARS-CoV-2 spike peptides, taken after COVID-19 vaccination. The receptor's source is a human donor who received a COVID-19 vaccine. Some clones in this sample may be carry-over from other donors' samples. CDR3 residues: CASSADLGYGYTF. DNA of the CDR3: TGTGCCAGCAGCGCCGACTTGGGCTATGGCTACACCTTC.